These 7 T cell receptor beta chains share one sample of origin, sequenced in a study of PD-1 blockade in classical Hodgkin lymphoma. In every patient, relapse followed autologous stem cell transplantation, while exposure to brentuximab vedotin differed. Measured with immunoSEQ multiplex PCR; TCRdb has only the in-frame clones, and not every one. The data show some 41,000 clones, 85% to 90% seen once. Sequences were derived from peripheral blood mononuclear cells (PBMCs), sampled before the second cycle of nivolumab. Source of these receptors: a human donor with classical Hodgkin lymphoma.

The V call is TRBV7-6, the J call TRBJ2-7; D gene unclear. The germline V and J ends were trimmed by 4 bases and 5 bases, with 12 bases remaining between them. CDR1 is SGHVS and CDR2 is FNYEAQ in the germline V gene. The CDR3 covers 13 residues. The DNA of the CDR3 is TGTGCCAGCAGCTCGAGTCCGATTAACGAGCAGTACTTC. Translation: CASSSSPINEQYF.

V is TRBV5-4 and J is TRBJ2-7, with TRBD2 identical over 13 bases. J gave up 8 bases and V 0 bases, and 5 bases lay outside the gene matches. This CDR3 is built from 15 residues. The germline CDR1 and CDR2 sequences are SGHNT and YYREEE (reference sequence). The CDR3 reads CASSLEGLAGVKQYF. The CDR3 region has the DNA TGTGCCAGCAGCTTGGAAGGACTAGCGGGAGTAAAGCAGTACTTC.

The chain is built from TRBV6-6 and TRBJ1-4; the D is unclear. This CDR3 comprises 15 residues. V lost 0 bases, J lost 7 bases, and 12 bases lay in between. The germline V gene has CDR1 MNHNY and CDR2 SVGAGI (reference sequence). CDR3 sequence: CASSYSETGIEKLFF. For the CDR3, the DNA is TGTGCCAGCAGTTACTCTGAGACCGGAATTGAAAAACTGTTTTTT.

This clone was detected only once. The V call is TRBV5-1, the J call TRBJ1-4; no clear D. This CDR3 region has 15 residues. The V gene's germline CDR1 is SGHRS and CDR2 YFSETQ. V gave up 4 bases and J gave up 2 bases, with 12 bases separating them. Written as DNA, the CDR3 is TGCGCCAGCAGCCGTGCAGGATCGACTAATGAAAAACTGTTTTTT. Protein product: CASSRAGSTNEKLFF.

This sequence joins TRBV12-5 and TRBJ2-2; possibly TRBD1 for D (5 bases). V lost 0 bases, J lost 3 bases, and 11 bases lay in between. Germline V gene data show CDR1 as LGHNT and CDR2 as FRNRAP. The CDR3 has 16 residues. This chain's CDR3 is CASGLVRQTDTGELFF. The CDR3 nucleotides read TGTGCTAGTGGTTTGGTACGACAGACGGACACCGGGGAGCTGTTTTTT. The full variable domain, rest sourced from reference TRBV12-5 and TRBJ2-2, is DARVTQTPRHKVTEMGQEVTMRCQPILGHNTVFWYRQTMMQGLELLAYFRNRAPLDDSGMPKDRFSAEMPDATLATLKIQPSEPRDSAVYFCASGLVRQTDTGELFFGEGSRLTVL.

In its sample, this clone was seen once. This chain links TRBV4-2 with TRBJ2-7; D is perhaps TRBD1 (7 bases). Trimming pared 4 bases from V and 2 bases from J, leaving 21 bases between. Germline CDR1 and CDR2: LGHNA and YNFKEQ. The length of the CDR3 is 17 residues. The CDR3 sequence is CASSLNAGGGQAYEQYF. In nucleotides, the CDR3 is TGTGCCAGCAGCCTAAACGCAGGGGGAGGCCAGGCCTACGAGCAGTACTTC.

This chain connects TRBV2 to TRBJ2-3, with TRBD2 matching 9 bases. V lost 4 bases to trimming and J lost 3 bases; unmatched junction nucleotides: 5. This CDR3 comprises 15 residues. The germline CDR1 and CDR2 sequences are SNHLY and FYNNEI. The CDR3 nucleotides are TGTGCCAGCAGTGGTTCAGCGGGAGGAACAGATACGCAGTATTTT. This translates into CASSGSAGGTDTQYF.